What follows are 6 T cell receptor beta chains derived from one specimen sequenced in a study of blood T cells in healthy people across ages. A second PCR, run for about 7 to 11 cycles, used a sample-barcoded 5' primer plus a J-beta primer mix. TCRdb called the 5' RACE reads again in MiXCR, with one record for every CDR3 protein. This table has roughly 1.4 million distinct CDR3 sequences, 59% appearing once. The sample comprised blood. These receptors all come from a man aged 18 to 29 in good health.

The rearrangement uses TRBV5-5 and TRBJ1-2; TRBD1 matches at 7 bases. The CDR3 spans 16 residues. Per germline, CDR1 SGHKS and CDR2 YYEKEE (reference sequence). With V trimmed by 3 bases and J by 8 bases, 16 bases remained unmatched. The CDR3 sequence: CASSYYTGESSEGYTF. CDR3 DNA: TGTGCCAGCAGCTATTATACAGGGGAATCTTCGGAAGGCTACACCTTC.

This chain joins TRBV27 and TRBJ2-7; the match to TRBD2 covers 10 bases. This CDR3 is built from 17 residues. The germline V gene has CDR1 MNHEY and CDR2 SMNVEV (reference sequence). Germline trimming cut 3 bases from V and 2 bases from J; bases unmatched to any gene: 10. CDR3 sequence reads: CASSFNPSGGSPYEQYF. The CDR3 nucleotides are TGTGCCAGCAGTTTTAACCCTAGCGGGGGATCCCCCTACGAGCAGTACTTC.

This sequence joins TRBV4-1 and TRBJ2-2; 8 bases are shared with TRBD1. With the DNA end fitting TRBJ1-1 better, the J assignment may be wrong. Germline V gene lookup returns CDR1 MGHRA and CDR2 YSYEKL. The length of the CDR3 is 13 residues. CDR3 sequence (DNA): TGCGCCAGCAGCCTCGGACAGGGCCGTGAAGCTTTCTTT. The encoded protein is CASSLGQGREAFF.

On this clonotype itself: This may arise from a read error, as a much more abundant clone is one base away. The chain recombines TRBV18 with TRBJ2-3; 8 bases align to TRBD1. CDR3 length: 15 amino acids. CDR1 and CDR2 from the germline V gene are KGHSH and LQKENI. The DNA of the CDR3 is TGTGTCAGCTCTCGAGGACAGGGAAGCACAGATACGCAGTATTTT. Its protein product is CVSSRGQGSTDTQYF.

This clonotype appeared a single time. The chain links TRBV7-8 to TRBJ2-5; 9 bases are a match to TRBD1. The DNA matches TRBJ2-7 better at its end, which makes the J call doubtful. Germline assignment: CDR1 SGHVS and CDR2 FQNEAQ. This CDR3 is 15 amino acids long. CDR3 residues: CASSPRTGETYEQYF. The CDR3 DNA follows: TGTGCCAGCAGCCCCCGGACAGGGGAAACCTACGAGCAGTACTTC.

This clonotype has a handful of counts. Written as DNA, the CDR3 is TGTGCCAGCAGCCAAGAACGCGGAATCGACGAGCAGTACTTC. This encodes CASSQERGIDEQYF. This chain uses TRBV14 with TRBJ2-7; D unresolved. The CDR3 contains 14 residues. CDR1 is SGHDN and CDR2 is FVKESK in the germline V gene. V was shortened by 0 bases and J by 5 bases, with 11 bases between the two germline ends.